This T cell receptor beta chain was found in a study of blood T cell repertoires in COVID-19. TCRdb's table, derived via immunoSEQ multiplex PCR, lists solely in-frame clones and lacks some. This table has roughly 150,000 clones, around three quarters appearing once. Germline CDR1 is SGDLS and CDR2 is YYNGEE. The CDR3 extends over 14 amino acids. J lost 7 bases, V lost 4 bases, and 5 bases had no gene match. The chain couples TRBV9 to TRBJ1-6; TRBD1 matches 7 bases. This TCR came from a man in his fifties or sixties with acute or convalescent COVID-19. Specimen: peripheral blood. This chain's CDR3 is CASSFRDRNSPLHF. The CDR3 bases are TGTGCCAGCAGCTTCCGGGACAGAAATTCACCCCTCCACTTT. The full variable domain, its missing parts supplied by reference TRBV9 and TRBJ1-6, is DSGVTQTPKHLITATGQRVTLRCSPRSGDLSVYWYQQSLDQGLQFLIQYYNGEERAKGNILERFSAQQFPDLHSELNLSSLELGDSALYFCASSFRDRNSPLHFGNGTRLTVT.